This T cell receptor (beta chain) was recovered during a study of OX40 agonist ivuxolimab in advanced cancers. Generated by immunoSEQ multiplex PCR, the TCRdb table keeps only in-frame clones and is missing some. The data show 78,000 or so clones, with more than 85% seen just once and roughly a tenth held by the top ten. This CDR3 is built from 14 residues. V lost 5 bases, J lost 5 bases, and 14 bases lay in between. In germline, CDR1 is SGHTS, CDR2 YDEGEE. The chain links TRBV5-8 to TRBJ1-5; D remains unclear. The clonotype originates from an adult with an advanced solid tumor such as melanoma, head and neck, liver or kidney cancer. Specimen: CD4+ or CD8+ T cells sorted from blood, collected in a trial of the OX40 agonist ivuxolimab. The CDR3 loop is CASRTAVGYQPQHF. The DNA of the CDR3 is TGTGCCAGCAGAACTGCAGTAGGTTATCAGCCCCAGCATTTT.